Shown below are 28 T cell receptor beta chains from a single sample sequenced in a study of blood T cell repertoires in COVID-19 (dated by TCRdb to about 2020). To prepare the library, the immunoSEQ multiplex PCR assay was applied. TCRdb took over this immuneACCESS table, retaining in-frame rearrangements with V and J assigned. Such tables are incomplete; in checked studies, under half of the missing clones stem from an unresolved V gene, and the remainder is unexplained. This sample is represented by approximately 300,000 clones; about 85% of them were singletons. Roughly 2.4% of the sample is in the top ten clones. The specimen was peripheral blood. Receptor source: a woman in her forties or fifties who had recovered from COVID-19.

V usage is TRBV24-1 and J usage is TRBJ1-2; 7 positions match TRBD1. CDR1 KGHDR and CDR2 SFDVKD come from the germline V gene. J lost 4 bases, V lost 3 bases, and 19 bases had no gene match. This CDR3 has 19 residues. In DNA, the CDR3 is TGTGCCACCAGTGATCCCCTCCCCCCGGGACAGCTCCTTTTCTATGGCTACACCTTC. This gives the protein CATSDPLPPGQLLFYGYTF.

The chain's CDR3 is CAAEQGDHYGYTF. CDR3 DNA: TGTGCCGCCGAACAGGGGGACCACTATGGCTACACCTTC. This sequence joins TRBV7-9 and TRBJ1-2, with TRBD1 matching over 8 bases. This CDR3 has 13 residues. In germline, CDR1 is SEHNR, CDR2 FQNEAQ (reference sequence). V was pared by 11 bases and J by 3 bases, with 8 bases of the junction left unmatched. The full variable domain, completed using reference TRBV7-9 and TRBJ1-2, is DTGVSQNPRHKITKRGQNVTFRCDPISEHNRLYWYRQTLGQGPEFLTYFQNEAQLEKSRLLSDRFSAERPKGSFSTLEIQRTEQGDSAMYLCAAEQGDHYGYTFGSGTRLTVV.

The J gene is TRBJ1-3, the V gene TRBV30; D not certain. The CDR3 sequence is 12 residues long. Trimming took 1 base from V and 4 from J, leaving 5 bases between them. Germline assignment: CDR1 GTSNPN and CDR2 SVGIG (reference sequence). The CDR3: CAWSEQGNTIYF. CDR3 sequence (DNA): TGTGCCTGGAGTGAGCAAGGAAACACCATATATTTT.

This clone showed up just once. The chain has TRBV6-2 or TRBV6-3 and TRBJ2-3, with 14 bases lining up with TRBD2. The CDR3 has 16 amino acids. Per the germline V gene, CDR1 is MNHEY and CDR2 is SVGEGT. V gave up 3 bases and J gave up 5 bases; unmatched junction bases: 4. The CDR3 nucleotides read TGTGCCAGCAGTTATGGACTAGCGGGAGGAGAAGATACGCAGTATTTT. Translated, it gives CASSYGLAGGEDTQYF.

The chain uses TRBV19 and TRBJ1-6, with 11 bases identical to TRBD1. The V gene's germline CDR1 is LNHDA and CDR2 SQIVND (reference sequence). CDR3 length: 17 amino acids. V lost 4 bases to trimming and J lost 7 bases; unmatched junction nucleotides: 9. CDR3 sequence reads: CASSNPGQGVRNSPLHF. The CDR3 region has the DNA TGTGCCAGTAGTAACCCGGGACAGGGGGTGAGGAATTCACCCCTCCACTTT.

The chain joins TRBV2 to TRBJ1-5; 7 nucleotides match TRBD1. The CDR3 consists of 17 residues. The V gene's germline CDR1 is SNHLY and CDR2 FYNNEI. J lost 0 bases, V lost 6 bases, and 11 bases had no gene match. CDR3 amino acids: CASRSGTALYSNQPQHF. CDR3 nucleotide sequence: TGTGCCAGCAGGTCCGGGACAGCATTGTATAGCAATCAGCCCCAGCATTTT. Complete variable domain (other parts from reference TRBV2 and TRBJ1-5): EPEVTQTPSHQVTQMGQEVILRCVPISNHLYFYWYRQILGQKVEFLVSFYNNEISEKSEIFDDQFSVERPDGSNFTLKIRSTKLEDSAMYFCASRSGTALYSNQPQHFGDGTRLSIL.

CDR3 nucleotides: TGTGCCAGCAGCTCCGAGGTCTACTCCTACAATGAGCAGTTCTTC. Translating gives CASSSEVYSYNEQFF. J is TRBJ2-1 and V is TRBV5-4; D gene ambiguous. The CDR3 spans 15 residues. V lost 3 bases and J 0 bases, leaving 10 bases between the germline ends. Germline assignment: CDR1 SGHNT and CDR2 YYREEE (reference sequence).

This clone was counted a few times. The chain carries TRBV5-6 and TRBJ2-3; a possible D gene is TRBD2 (5 bases). The germline V gene has CDR1 SGHDT and CDR2 YYEEEE. V lost 2 bases and J 5 bases, leaving 24 bases between the germline ends. This CDR3 has 18 residues. CDR3 in amino acids: CASSLSLYGVAPGDTQYF. CDR3 coding DNA: TGTGCCAGCAGCTTATCTCTTTACGGGGTTGCACCTGGAGATACGCAGTATTTT.

This chain links TRBV20-1 with TRBJ2-4, with unresolved D. CDR1 DFQATT and CDR2 SNEGSKA come from the germline V gene (reference sequence). V dropped 3 bases and J dropped 0 bases, with 12 bases sitting between them. The CDR3 consists of 15 residues. The DNA for the CDR3 is TGCAGTGCTAGTCGGCAGACATTAGCCAAAAACATTCAGTACTTC. Protein: CSASRQTLAKNIQYF.

Only a few counts were recorded for this clone. The chain has TRBV2 and TRBJ1-3; TRBD1 is a possible D gene (6 bases). The CDR3 covers 15 residues. The V end was cut by 5 bases, the J end by 1 base, with 12 bases between. The V gene's germline CDR1 is SNHLY and CDR2 FYNNEI. The CDR3 protein is CASSLTGLSGNTIYF. CDR3 in DNA: TGTGCCAGCAGTCTTACAGGGTTATCTGGAAACACCATATATTTT.

The chain employs TRBV2 and TRBJ1-2; D is perhaps TRBD1 (5 bases). CDR3 length: 14 amino acids. Trimming took off 8 bases at V and 2 bases at J, with 15 bases between the two ends. The germline CDR1 and CDR2 sequences are SNHLY and FYNNEI. As DNA, the CDR3 is TGTGCCAGCTATGGGTCAGGGCAAAACTATGGCTACACCTTC. Encoded protein: CASYGSGQNYGYTF.

The chain recombines TRBV3-1 (or the pseudogene TRBV3-2) with TRBJ2-2; no reliable D call. The CDR3 length is 16 residues. Trimming left V 6 bases short and J 8 bases short, with 22 bases between. Germline CDR1 is LGHDT and CDR2 is YNNKEL (reference sequence). DNA for the CDR3: TGTGCCAGCAGGGGTCGGTCGCAAGCCACCAGGGGGGAGCTGTTTTTT. This encodes CASRGRSQATRGELFF.

The chain joins TRBV10-3 to TRBJ1-5; no clear D. The ends were cut back, 5 bases at V and 3 bases at J, with 5 bases in the middle. The CDR3 has 12 residues. The V gene's germline CDR1 is ENHRY and CDR2 SYGVKD. CDR3 DNA: TGTGCCATCAGTCCAGACAATCAGCCCCAGCATTTT. This translates into CAISPDNQPQHF.

The J gene is TRBJ2-3, the V gene TRBV27, with TRBD2 identical over 12 bases. Germline CDR1 reads MNHEY; CDR2 reads SMNVEV (reference sequence). This CDR3 has 16 residues. After removal of 6 bases from V and 6 bases from J, the junction contained 10 bases not matched to a gene. CDR3 in amino acids: CASRVKPSGRGDTQYF. CDR3 sequence (DNA): TGTGCCAGCAGAGTTAAGCCTAGCGGGAGGGGGGATACGCAGTATTTT.

This sequence joins TRBV19 and TRBJ1-1; D is uncertain. Trimming took 5 bases from V and 0 from J, leaving 13 bases between them. From germline, CDR1 is LNHDA and CDR2 SQIVND (reference sequence). The CDR3 contains 15 residues. Here the CDR3 reads CASSSRTVLNTEAFF. CDR3 coding DNA: TGTGCCAGTAGTTCCCGGACTGTGCTGAACACTGAAGCTTTCTTT.

In DNA, the CDR3 is TGTGCCAGCGCCTACTACAGGGTCATGAACACTGAAGCTTTCTTT. Translation: CASAYYRVMNTEAFF. The chain recombines TRBV5-8 with TRBJ1-1; possibly TRBD1 for D (6 bases). V shed 7 bases and J shed 0 bases, with 16 bases lying between them. Germline V gene data show CDR1 as SGHTS and CDR2 as YDEGEE. This CDR3 is 15 amino acids long.

This clone was picked up a small number of times. The J gene is TRBJ1-2, the V gene TRBV30; no clear D gene. Trimming removed 3 bases at V and 2 bases at J, with 13 bases between. Germline CDR1 is GTSNPN and CDR2 is SVGIG (reference sequence). The CDR3 totals 14 residues. This chain's CDR3 is CAWRSWEPNYGYTF. DNA for the CDR3: TGTGCCTGGAGGTCCTGGGAGCCCAACTATGGCTACACCTTC.

The chain is built from TRBV2 and TRBJ1-1; weak D call: TRBD1 (6 bases). The CDR3 has 13 amino acids. Germline assignment: CDR1 SNHLY and CDR2 FYNNEI. The germline V and J ends were trimmed by 11 bases and 1 base, with 14 bases remaining between them. CDR3 coding DNA: TGTGCCGCAAACAGGGAGAGGAACACTGAAGCTTTCTTT. It yields the protein CAANRERNTEAFF.

The chain uses TRBV5-1 and TRBJ1-4; D is perhaps TRBD1 (6 bases). The CDR3 runs to 16 residues. Trimming shortened V by 1 base and J by 3 bases, and 13 bases separated the two germline ends. Germline V gene sequence: CDR1 SGHRS, CDR2 YFSETQ. CDR3 sequence: CASSLFGGASNEKLFF. In nucleotides, the CDR3 is TGCGCCAGCAGCTTGTTCGGGGGGGCGTCTAATGAAAAACTGTTTTTT. The full variable domain, its missing parts supplied by reference TRBV5-1 and TRBJ1-4, is KAGVTQTPRYLIKTRGQQVTLSCSPISGHRSVSWYQQTPGQGLQFLFEYFSETQRNKGNFPGRFSGRQFSNSRSEMNVSTLELGDSALYLCASSLFGGASNEKLFFGSGTQLSVL.

The sample holds one count of this clone. V is TRBV5-4 and J is TRBJ1-5, with no clear D. Germline loops: CDR1 SGHNT, CDR2 YYREEE (reference sequence). Trimming removed 2 bases from V and 1 base from J, with 7 bases in between. The CDR3 is 14 residues long. The chain's CDR3 is CASSFYGSNQPQHF. CDR3 sequence (DNA): TGTGCCAGCAGCTTTTACGGGAGCAATCAGCCCCAGCATTTT.

This chain uses TRBV9 with TRBJ2-1; TRBD1 aligns across 8 bases. This CDR3 has 14 amino acids. Trimming removed 3 bases from V and 7 bases from J; junction bases left unmatched: 6. Germline CDR1 reads SGDLS; CDR2 reads YYNGEE. CDR3 sequence reads: CASSGGTGTNEQFF. DNA for the CDR3: TGTGCCAGCAGCGGGGGGACAGGTACGAATGAGCAGTTCTTC.

The chain combines TRBV24-1 with TRBJ2-5; 9 nucleotides agree with TRBD2. Germline V gives CDR1 KGHDR, CDR2 SFDVKD. Trimming cost V 3 bases and J 2 bases; bases outside gene matches: 6. This CDR3 is 16 amino acids long. The CDR3 reads CATSDHSGSGQETQYF. The CDR3 coding sequence is TGTGCCACCAGTGATCATAGCGGGAGTGGTCAAGAGACCCAGTACTTC.

J is TRBJ2-3 and V is TRBV24-1; D may be TRBD1 (5 bases). Between the trimmed V and J ends, which lost 2 bases and 7 bases, there was a span of 12 bases. Germline values: CDR1 KGHDR, CDR2 SFDVKD. The CDR3 sequence is 14 residues long. Here the CDR3 reads CATSDSDRPHTQYF. The CDR3 DNA follows: TGTGCCACCAGTGATTCCGACAGACCCCATACGCAGTATTTT.

The gene calls are TRBV30 and TRBJ2-7, with TRBD1 as a possible D gene (6 bases). Germline V gene sequence: CDR1 GTSNPN, CDR2 SVGIG (reference sequence). V gave up 3 bases and J gave up 4 bases, with 16 bases separating them. This CDR3 region has 14 residues. The CDR3 reads CAWREPGQFYEQYF. The CDR3 DNA reads TGTGCCTGGAGGGAACCGGGACAATTTTACGAGCAGTACTTC.

The J gene is TRBJ1-4, the V gene TRBV19; no reliable D call. V shed 5 bases and J shed 4 bases, with 14 bases lying between them. Germline lookup yields CDR1 LNHDA and CDR2 SQIVND (reference sequence). CDR3 length: 15 residues. The CDR3: CASSRTGMINEKLFF. CDR3 bases: TGTGCCAGTAGTCGAACCGGGATGATTAATGAAAAACTGTTTTTT.

The sample holds a few counts of this clone. The chain uses TRBV6-2 or TRBV6-3 and TRBJ1-2, with a possible D match to TRBD1 (6 bases). CDR3 length equals 15 residues. V dropped 0 bases and J dropped 3 bases, with 11 bases sitting between them. The germline CDR1 and CDR2 sequences are MNHEY and SVGEGT. The CDR3 sequence: CASSYSKQGDYGYTF. DNA for the CDR3: TGTGCCAGCAGTTACTCCAAACAGGGAGACTATGGCTACACCTTC.

This clone was picked up a small number of times. This rearrangement joins TRBV27 to TRBJ1-3, with unresolved D. Germline V CDR1 and CDR2: MNHEY, SMNVEV (reference sequence). The CDR3 extends over 17 amino acids. Trimming took off 3 bases at V and 0 bases at J, with 15 bases between the two ends. This CDR3 is CASSLGAPSPSGNTIYF. The CDR3 DNA follows: TGTGCCAGCAGTTTGGGCGCCCCTAGCCCCTCTGGAAACACCATATATTTT.

This clone was observed once. The chain carries TRBV6-5 and TRBJ1-1, with TRBD1 matching over 11 bases. The trim removed 4 bases at V and 10 bases at J, leaving 5 bases unmatched. The germline gives CDR1 MNHEY, CDR2 SVGAGI. The CDR3 has 13 residues. CDR3 sequence reads: CASSSGTGGRAFF. The CDR3 DNA reads as TGTGCCAGCAGTTCCGGGACAGGGGGACGAGCTTTCTTT.